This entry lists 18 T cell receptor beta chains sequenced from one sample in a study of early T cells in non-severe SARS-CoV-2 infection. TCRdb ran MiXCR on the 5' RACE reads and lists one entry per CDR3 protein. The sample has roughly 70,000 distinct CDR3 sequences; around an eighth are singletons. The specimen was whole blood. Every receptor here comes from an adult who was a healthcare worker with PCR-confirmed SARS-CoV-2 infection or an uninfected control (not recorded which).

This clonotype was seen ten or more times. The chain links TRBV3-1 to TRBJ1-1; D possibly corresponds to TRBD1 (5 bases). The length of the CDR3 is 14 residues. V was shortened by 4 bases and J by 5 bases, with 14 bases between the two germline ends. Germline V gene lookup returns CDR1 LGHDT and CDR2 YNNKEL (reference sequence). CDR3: CASSPMGRETEAFF. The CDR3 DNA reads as TGTGCCAGCAGCCCGATGGGGCGAGAGACTGAAGCTTTCTTT.

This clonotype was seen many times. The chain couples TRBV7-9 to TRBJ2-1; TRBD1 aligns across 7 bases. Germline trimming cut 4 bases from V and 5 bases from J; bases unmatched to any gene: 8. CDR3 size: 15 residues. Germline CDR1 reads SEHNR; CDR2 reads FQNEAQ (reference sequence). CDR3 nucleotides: TGTGCCAGCAGCTCCCACCGGGACAGAGACAATGAGCAGTTCTTC. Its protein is CASSSHRDRDNEQFF.

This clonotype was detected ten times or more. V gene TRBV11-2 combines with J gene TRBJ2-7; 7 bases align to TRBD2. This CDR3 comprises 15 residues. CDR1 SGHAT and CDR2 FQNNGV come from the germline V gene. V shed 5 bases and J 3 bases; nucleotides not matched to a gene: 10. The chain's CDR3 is CASSGGTTFLYEQYF. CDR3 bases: TGTGCCAGCAGCGGGGGGACTACCTTCCTCTACGAGCAGTACTTC. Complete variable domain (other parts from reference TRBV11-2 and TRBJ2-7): EAGVAQSPRYKIIEKRQSVAFWCNPISGHATLYWYQQILGQGPKLLIQFQNNGVVDDSQLPKDRFSAERLKGVDSTLKIQPAKLEDSAVYLCASSGGTTFLYEQYFGPGTRLTVT.

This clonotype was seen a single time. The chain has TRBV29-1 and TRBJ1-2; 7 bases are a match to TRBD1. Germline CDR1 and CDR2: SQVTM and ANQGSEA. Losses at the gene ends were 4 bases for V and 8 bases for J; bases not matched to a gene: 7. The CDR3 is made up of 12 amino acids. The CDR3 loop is CSVVQGEGGYTF. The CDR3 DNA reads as TGCAGCGTTGTCCAGGGGGAGGGCGGCTACACCTTC.

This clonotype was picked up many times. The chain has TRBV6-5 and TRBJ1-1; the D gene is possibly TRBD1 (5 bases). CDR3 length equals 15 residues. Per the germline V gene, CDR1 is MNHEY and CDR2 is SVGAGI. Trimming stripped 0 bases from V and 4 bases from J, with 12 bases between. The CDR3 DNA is TGTGCCAGCAGTTACTCCTACCAGGGAGGCACTGAAGCTTTCTTT. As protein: CASSYSYQGGTEAFF.

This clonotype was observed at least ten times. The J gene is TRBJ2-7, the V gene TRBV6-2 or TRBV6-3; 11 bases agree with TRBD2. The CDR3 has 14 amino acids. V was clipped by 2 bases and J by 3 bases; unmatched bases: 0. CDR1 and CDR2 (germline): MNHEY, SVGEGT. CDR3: CASSYGTSGYEQYF. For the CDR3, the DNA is TGTGCCAGCAGTTACGGGACTAGCGGCTACGAGCAGTACTTC.

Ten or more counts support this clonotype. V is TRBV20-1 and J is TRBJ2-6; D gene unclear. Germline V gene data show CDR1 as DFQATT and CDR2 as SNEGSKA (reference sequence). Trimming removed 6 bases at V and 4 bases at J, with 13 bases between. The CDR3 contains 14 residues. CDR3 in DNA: TGCAGTGCCCTAGAGGTCCGGGGGGCCAACGTCCTGACTTTC. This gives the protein CSALEVRGANVLTF.

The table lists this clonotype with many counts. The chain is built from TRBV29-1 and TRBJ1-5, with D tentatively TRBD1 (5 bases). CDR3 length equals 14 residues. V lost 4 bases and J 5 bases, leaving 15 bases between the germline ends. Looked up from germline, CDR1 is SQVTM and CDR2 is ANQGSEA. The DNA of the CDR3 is TGCAGCGTTGGGTCCGGGGGTAAGGATCAGCCCCAGCATTTT. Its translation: CSVGSGGKDQPQHF.

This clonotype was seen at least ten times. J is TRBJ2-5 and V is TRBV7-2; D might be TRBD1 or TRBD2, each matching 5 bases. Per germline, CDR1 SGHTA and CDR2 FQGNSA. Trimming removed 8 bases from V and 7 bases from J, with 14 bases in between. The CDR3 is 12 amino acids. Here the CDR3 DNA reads TGTGCCAGCGGGGACGACCGGGGGACCCAGTACTTC. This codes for CASGDDRGTQYF.

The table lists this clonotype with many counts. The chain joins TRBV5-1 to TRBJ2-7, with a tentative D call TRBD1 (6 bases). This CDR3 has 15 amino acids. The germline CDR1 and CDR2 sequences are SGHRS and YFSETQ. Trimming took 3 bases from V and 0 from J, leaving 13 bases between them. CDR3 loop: CASSWDIRSSYEQYF. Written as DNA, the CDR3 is TGCGCCAGCAGCTGGGACATCCGGAGCTCCTACGAGCAGTACTTC.

The DNA for the CDR3 is TGTGCCAGCAGTTTTGGGTTCGCTGGGGACAGAGATTCACCCCTCCACTTT. Translating gives CASSFGFAGDRDSPLHF. The rearrangement links TRBV27 to TRBJ1-6; 7 bases match TRBD1. The CDR3 is 17 residues long. CDR1 MNHEY and CDR2 SMNVEV come from the germline V gene (reference sequence). Germline trimming cut 3 bases from V and 8 bases from J; bases unmatched to any gene: 13.

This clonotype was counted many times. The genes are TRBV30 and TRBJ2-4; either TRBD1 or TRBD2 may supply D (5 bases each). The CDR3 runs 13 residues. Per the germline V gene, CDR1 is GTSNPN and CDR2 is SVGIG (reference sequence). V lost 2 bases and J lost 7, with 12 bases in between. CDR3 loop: CAWSSSEGNIQYF. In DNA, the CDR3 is TGTGCCTGGAGTTCCTCAGAGGGGAACATTCAGTACTTC.

CDR3 sequence (DNA): TGTGCCAGCAGTTTTAACACCGGAGGGTTGGAGCAGTACTTC. It translates to CASSFNTGGLEQYF. J is TRBJ2-7 and V is TRBV12-3 or TRBV12-4, with D perhaps matching TRBD2 (6 bases). The CDR3 runs to 14 residues. Trimming removed 3 bases from V and 7 bases from J, with 16 bases in between.

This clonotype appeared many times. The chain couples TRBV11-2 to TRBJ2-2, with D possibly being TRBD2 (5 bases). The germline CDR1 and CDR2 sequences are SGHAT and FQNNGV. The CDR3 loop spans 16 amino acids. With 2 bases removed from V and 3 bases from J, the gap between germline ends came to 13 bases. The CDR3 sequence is CASSLTRGFDTGELFF. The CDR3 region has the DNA TGTGCCAGCAGCTTAACCAGAGGGTTTGACACCGGGGAGCTGTTTTTT.

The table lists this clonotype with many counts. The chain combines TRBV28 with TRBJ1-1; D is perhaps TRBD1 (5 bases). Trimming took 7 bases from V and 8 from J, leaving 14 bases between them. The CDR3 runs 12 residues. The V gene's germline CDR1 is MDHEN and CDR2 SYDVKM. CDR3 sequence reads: CASISGRGEAFF. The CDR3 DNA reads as TGTGCCAGCATCTCCGGCCGGGGGGAAGCTTTCTTT.

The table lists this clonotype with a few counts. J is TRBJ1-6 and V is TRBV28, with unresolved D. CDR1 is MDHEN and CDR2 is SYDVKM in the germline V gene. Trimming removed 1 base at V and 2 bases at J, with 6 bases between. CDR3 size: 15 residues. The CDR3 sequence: CASSLLPTYNSPLHF. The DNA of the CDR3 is TGTGCCAGCAGTTTATTGCCTACCTATAATTCACCCCTCCACTTT.

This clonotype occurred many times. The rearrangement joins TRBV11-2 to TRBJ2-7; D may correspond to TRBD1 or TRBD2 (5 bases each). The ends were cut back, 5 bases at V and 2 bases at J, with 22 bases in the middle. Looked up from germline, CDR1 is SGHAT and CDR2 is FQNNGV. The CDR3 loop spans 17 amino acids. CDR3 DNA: TGTGCCAGCAGCCCCTCTCGAGGGCAGGGCGCCACCTACGAGCAGTACTTC. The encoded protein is CASSPSRGQGATYEQYF.

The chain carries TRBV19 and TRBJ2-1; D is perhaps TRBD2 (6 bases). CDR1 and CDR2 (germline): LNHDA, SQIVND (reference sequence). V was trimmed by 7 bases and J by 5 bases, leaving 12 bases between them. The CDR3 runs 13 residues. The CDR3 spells CASTIGGDNEQFF. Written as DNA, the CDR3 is TGTGCCAGTACCATCGGCGGGGACAATGAGCAGTTCTTC.